The 29 T cell receptor beta chains reported below all come from one sample, sequenced in a study of neurological immune-mediated disorders. In TCRdb, the 5' RACE reads were re-called with MiXCR into one record per CDR3 protein. The sample shows 39,000 or so distinct CDR3 sequences, 2.5% of them seen only once. The sequencing input was PBMCs. These receptors were taken from a man in his thirties or forties with multiple sclerosis.

This clonotype was seen a few times. The V call is TRBV20-1, the J call TRBJ2-7; the D is unclear. CDR1 DFQATT and CDR2 SNEGSKA come from the germline V gene (reference sequence). This CDR3 spans 15 amino acids. Trimming cost V 3 bases and J 0 bases, with 15 bases left between them. The CDR3 region is CSASLPGHDSYEQYF. The CDR3 coding sequence is TGCAGTGCTAGTCTGCCCGGTCACGACTCCTACGAGCAGTACTTC.

This clonotype was found many times. V is TRBV5-1 and J is TRBJ1-1; 8 bases are shared with TRBD1. Germline values: CDR1 SGHRS, CDR2 YFSETQ. The CDR3 covers 13 residues. V gave up 2 bases and J gave up 4 bases; unmatched junction bases: 1. Here the CDR3 DNA reads TGCGCCAGCAGCTTCGACAGGGGCACTGAAGCTTTCTTT. As protein: CASSFDRGTEAFF.

This clonotype was seen repeatedly, ten times or more. This chain links TRBV12-3 or TRBV12-4 with TRBJ1-1, with TRBD1 matching 7 bases. Unmatched junction bases numbered 7, after V lost 5 bases and J lost 4 bases. CDR3 size: 14 residues. This CDR3 reads CASSRPTGSTEAFF. The CDR3 nucleotides read TGTGCCAGCAGTCGCCCGACAGGGTCCACTGAAGCTTTCTTT.

In its sample, this clonotype was seen a few times. A much more abundant neighbour one base away suggests this may be a read error. V gene TRBV5-1 combines with J gene TRBJ2-5, with a tentative D call TRBD1 (7 bases). Germline CDR1 SGHRS, CDR2 YFSETQ. The CDR3 runs 13 residues. CDR3: CASSAGQQATQYF. Here the CDR3 DNA reads TGCGCCAGCAGCGCGGGACAGCAAGCGACCCAGTACTTC.

This clonotype was observed a few times. This clone may be a read error of a much larger clone one base away. The rearrangement links TRBV28 to TRBJ2-7; D is tentatively TRBD1 or TRBD2 (6 bases each). This CDR3 contains 15 residues. Trimming removed 1 base from V and 4 bases from J, with 14 bases in between. CDR1 and CDR2 from the germline V gene are MDHEN and SYDVKM. The CDR3 protein is CASSLFGKGGYEQYF. DNA of the CDR3: TGTGCCAGCAGTTTATTCGGCAAGGGGGGATACGAGCAGTACTTC.

This clonotype was recorded at least ten times. The chain carries TRBV4-1 and TRBJ2-7, with 11 bases lining up with TRBD2. The V segment lost 1 base and the J segment 3 bases; nucleotides outside the gene matches: 8. The CDR3 consists of 17 residues. Germline values: CDR1 MGHRA, CDR2 YSYEKL. The CDR3 is CASSQVPRTSGFYEQYF. DNA of the CDR3: TGCGCCAGCAGCCAAGTACCCAGGACTAGCGGGTTCTACGAGCAGTACTTC.

In its sample, this clonotype was seen many times. This chain joins TRBV20-1 and TRBJ1-2; 8 positions match TRBD1. Germline V CDR1 and CDR2: DFQATT, SNEGSKA (reference sequence). This CDR3 contains 14 residues. Trimming cost V 5 bases and J 5 bases; bases outside gene matches: 10. CDR3 nucleotide sequence: TGCAGTGCTCAGGACAGGGCGGGATTTTATGGCTACACCTTC. Translated: CSAQDRAGFYGYTF.

This clonotype was observed at least ten times. The chain combines TRBV20-1 with TRBJ2-7; D not resolved. V dropped 2 bases and J dropped 4 bases, with 9 bases sitting between them. The CDR3 covers 12 residues. CDR1 is DFQATT and CDR2 is SNEGSKA in the germline V gene (reference sequence). The CDR3 bases are TGCAGTGCTAGATTTGAGGTTTACGAGCAGTACTTC. It encodes CSARFEVYEQYF.

The table lists this clonotype with many counts. The V and J genes are TRBV5-1 and TRBJ2-3; no clear D. The CDR3 is 13 residues long. CDR1 SGHRS and CDR2 YFSETQ come from the germline V gene. Trimming shortened V by 0 bases and J by 3 bases, and 5 bases separated the two germline ends. CDR3 amino acids: CASSLAPTDTQYF. The CDR3 nucleotides read TGCGCCAGCAGCTTGGCTCCGACAGATACGCAGTATTTT.

This clonotype was seen ten or more times. V is TRBV7-2 and J is TRBJ2-5; 9 bases map to TRBD2. Germline-derived CDR1 and CDR2 are SGHTA and FQGNSA. The CDR3 spans 14 residues. V was clipped by 1 base and J by 3 bases; unmatched bases: 0. This CDR3 reads CASSLGLAEETQYF. CDR3 nucleotide sequence: TGTGCCAGCAGCTTAGGACTAGCGGAAGAGACCCAGTACTTC.

In this sample, this clonotype turned up many times. The genes are TRBV3-1 and TRBJ2-4, with 11 positions matching TRBD2. Germline CDR1 LGHDT, CDR2 YNNKEL (reference sequence). CDR3 size: 18 residues. V shed 4 bases and J 4 bases; nucleotides not matched to a gene: 12. The CDR3 loop is CASSRGTSGGVKKNIQYF. The CDR3 DNA follows: TGTGCCAGCAGCCGTGGAACTAGCGGGGGTGTTAAAAAAAACATTCAGTACTTC.

In this sample, this clonotype turned up many times. The V call is TRBV20-1, the J call TRBJ2-7, with 7 bases matching TRBD2. Trimming cost V 7 bases and J 6 bases; bases outside gene matches: 12. This CDR3 is built from 13 residues. Per germline, CDR1 DFQATT and CDR2 SNEGSKA (reference sequence). Written as DNA, the CDR3 is TGCAGTGGCTACCGGGCGGGAGCTGTCGAGCAGTACTTC. Translated: CSGYRAGAVEQYF.

This clonotype appeared many times. The chain joins TRBV5-1 to TRBJ2-7; 8 bases are shared with TRBD1. After removal of 5 bases from V and 4 bases from J, the junction contained 11 bases not matched to a gene. Germline V gives CDR1 SGHRS, CDR2 YFSETQ. The CDR3 spans 15 residues. The CDR3 nucleotides are TGCGCCAGCAGTCCTGGGCAGGGGGCGAGGTACGAGCAGTACTTC. As protein: CASSPGQGARYEQYF.

This clonotype came up many times. This chain joins TRBV9 and TRBJ2-1, with D possibly being TRBD2 (6 bases). Between the trimmed V and J ends, which lost 0 bases and 4 bases, there was a span of 14 bases. The CDR3 covers 16 residues. CDR1 is SGDLS, CDR2 YYNGEE, per germline. The CDR3 bases are TGTGCCAGCAGCGTAGACGGAGGGAGACTATACAATGAGCAGTTCTTC. It translates to CASSVDGGRLYNEQFF.

This clonotype was seen many times. The chain recombines TRBV7-9 with TRBJ2-5, with TRBD1 as a possible D gene (5 bases). Looked up from germline, CDR1 is SEHNR and CDR2 is FQNEAQ (reference sequence). The length of the CDR3 is 16 residues. Trimming pared 5 bases from V and 2 bases from J, leaving 18 bases between. The CDR3 DNA reads as TGTGCCAGCAGCCCGCCCTGGGCAGGGTGGCAAGAGACCCAGTACTTC. Protein product: CASSPPWAGWQETQYF.

This clonotype was seen many times. Just one base apart from a much larger clone, this may be a read error. Since the CDR3 does not end with the conserved phenylalanine or tryptophan, this likely comes from a read error. The J gene is TRBJ2-6, the V gene TRBV29-1, with D tentatively TRBD1 or TRBD2 (6 bases each). With 4 bases removed from V and 0 bases from J, the gap between germline ends came to 16 bases. CDR1 is SQVTM, CDR2 ANQGSEA, per germline. The CDR3 sequence is 17 residues long. As DNA, the CDR3 is TGCAGCGTTGCTGGGGAGGACAGTTCCTCTGGGGCCAACGTCCTGACTTGC. It translates to CSVAGEDSSSGANVLTC.

This clonotype turned up a few times. V gene TRBV11-3 combines with J gene TRBJ2-3, with D uncertain. The CDR3 covers 13 residues. The germline V gene encodes CDR1 SGHNT and CDR2 YENEEA. The V and J ends lost 2 bases and 3 bases respectively, with 6 bases between them. CDR3 sequence reads: CASSLSVTDTQYF. In DNA, the CDR3 is TGTGCCAGCAGCTTAAGTGTGACAGATACGCAGTATTTT.

This clonotype showed up many times. The genes are TRBV5-1 and TRBJ1-6; D remains unclear. Germline-derived CDR1 and CDR2 are SGHRS and YFSETQ. V was cut by 2 bases and J by 9 bases, with 9 bases left in between. There are 13 residues in the CDR3. The CDR3 sequence: CASSFVSGSPLHF. For the CDR3, the DNA is TGCGCCAGCAGCTTCGTCTCGGGTTCACCCCTCCACTTT.

The sample holds many counts of this clonotype. Here the CDR3 reads CSAPSGEMNTEAFF. CDR3 sequence (DNA): TGCAGCGCGCCTTCAGGGGAAATGAACACTGAAGCTTTCTTT. The rearrangement links TRBV29-1 to TRBJ1-1; a weak D match, TRBD1 (6 bases). The CDR3 has 14 amino acids. V shed 7 bases and J shed 0 bases, with 15 bases lying between them. Looked up from germline, CDR1 is SQVTM and CDR2 is ANQGSEA.

This clonotype was seen at least ten times. The chain carries TRBV25-1 and TRBJ2-7, with a possible D match to TRBD1 (8 bases). The CDR3 is made up of 14 amino acids. V lost 6 bases and J lost 2, with 14 bases in between. Germline CDR1 reads MGHDK; CDR2 reads SYGVNS. The CDR3 region is CASRRGTGPYEQYF. CDR3 nucleotides: TGTGCCAGCAGGCGGGGGACAGGTCCCTACGAGCAGTACTTC.

This clonotype was observed at least ten times. The chain couples TRBV20-1 to TRBJ2-2; D is undetermined. The CDR3 covers 15 residues. V shed 6 bases and J shed 5 bases, with 19 bases lying between them. Germline V gives CDR1 DFQATT, CDR2 SNEGSKA (reference sequence). CDR3 sequence: CSAPLRGNPTGELFF. The DNA for the CDR3 is TGCAGTGCCCCCCTACGTGGAAACCCTACCGGGGAGCTGTTTTTT.

There are many counts of this clonotype. The genes are TRBV20-1 and TRBJ1-4; D not resolved. The germline V gene encodes CDR1 DFQATT and CDR2 SNEGSKA (reference sequence). V shed 0 bases and J shed 4 bases, with 9 bases lying between them. The CDR3 length is 14 residues. CDR3 in DNA: TGCAGTGCTAGAGAAGACACCAATAATGAAAAACTGTTTTTT. It specifies CSAREDTNNEKLFF.

This clonotype was detected many times. DNA for the CDR3: TGTGCCAGCAGCACGGGACAGGTTTACAATCAGCCCCAGCATTTT. It specifies CASSTGQVYNQPQHF. V and J are TRBV12-3 or TRBV12-4 and TRBJ1-5; the match to TRBD1 covers 8 bases. This CDR3 spans 15 amino acids. The trim removed 6 bases at V and 3 bases at J, leaving 7 bases unmatched.

This clonotype showed up many times. This chain uses TRBV18 with TRBJ2-3; the match to TRBD1 covers 8 bases. This CDR3 has 15 residues. The ends lost 3 bases at V and 2 bases at J; junction bases unmatched: 4. The germline CDR1 and CDR2 sequences are KGHSH and LQKENI. The CDR3 nucleotides read TGTGCCAGCTCACCCTTGGACAGGGTCACAGATACGCAGTATTTT. Amino acid sequence: CASSPLDRVTDTQYF. Using reference TRBV18 and TRBJ2-3 for the parts outside the CDR3, the full variable domain is NAGVMQNPRHLVRRRGQEARLRCSPMKGHSHVYWYRQLPEEGLKFMVYLQKENIIDESGMPKERFSAEFPKEGPSILRIQQVVRGDSAAYFCASSPLDRVTDTQYFGPGTRLTVL.

This clonotype was seen ten or more times. The J gene is TRBJ2-5, the V gene TRBV20-1; TRBD2 agrees at 15 bases. The CDR3 is 18 amino acids. The germline V gene has CDR1 DFQATT and CDR2 SNEGSKA (reference sequence). V was clipped by 3 bases and J by 0 bases; unmatched bases: 8. This CDR3 reads CSASAIGLAGGYQETQYF. The CDR3, as DNA: TGCAGTGCTAGTGCAATTGGACTAGCGGGGGGGTACCAAGAGACCCAGTACTTC.

This clonotype was seen at least ten times. The chain carries TRBV11-2 and TRBJ1-5; D call uncertain. There are 13 residues in the CDR3. CDR1 SGHAT and CDR2 FQNNGV come from the germline V gene. V lost 1 base to trimming and J lost 4 bases, with 5 bases between them. CDR3 residues: CASSLAVNQPQHF. Written as DNA, the CDR3 is TGTGCCAGCAGCTTAGCCGTGAATCAGCCCCAGCATTTT.

This clonotype was found many times. The chain carries TRBV29-1 and TRBJ2-5, with D possibly called TRBD1 or TRBD2 (5 bases each). Germline V gives CDR1 SQVTM, CDR2 ANQGSEA. V gave up 6 bases and J gave up 5 bases, with 10 bases separating them. The CDR3 totals 11 residues. Written as DNA, the CDR3 is TGCAGCGTCGGGACGGCGGAGACCCAGTACTTC. Translated: CSVGTAETQYF.

This clonotype appeared many times. The chain has TRBV7-6 and TRBJ2-6; 8 bases fit TRBD1. The CDR3 has 16 amino acids. Germline assignment: CDR1 SGHVS and CDR2 FNYEAQ. The ends lost 4 bases at V and 0 bases at J; junction bases unmatched: 2. In nucleotides, the CDR3 is TGTGCCAGCAGCTGGGACAGGCTCTCTGGGGCCAACGTCCTGACTTTC. Protein product: CASSWDRLSGANVLTF.

This clonotype was recorded many times. This chain uses TRBV20-1 with TRBJ1-5; 8 bases map to TRBD1. This CDR3 has 16 residues. In germline, CDR1 is DFQATT, CDR2 SNEGSKA (reference sequence). Losses at the gene ends were 1 base for V and 4 bases for J; bases not matched to a gene: 9. The CDR3 sequence is CSARVMGQASNQPQHF. DNA for the CDR3: TGCAGTGCTAGAGTTATGGGACAGGCGTCGAATCAGCCCCAGCATTTT.